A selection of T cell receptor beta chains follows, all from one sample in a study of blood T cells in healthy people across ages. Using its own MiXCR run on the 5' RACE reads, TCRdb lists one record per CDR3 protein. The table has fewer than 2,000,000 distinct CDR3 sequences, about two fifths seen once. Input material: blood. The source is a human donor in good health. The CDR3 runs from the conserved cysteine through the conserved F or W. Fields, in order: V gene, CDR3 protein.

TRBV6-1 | CASSDIGQRAAAGEQFF
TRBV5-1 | CAGSLTQPYGYTF
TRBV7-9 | CASSFQRGYDEQFF
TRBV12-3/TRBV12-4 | CASTTQGTNYGYTF
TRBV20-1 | CSSTGRGGFGYTF
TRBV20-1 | CSNIQGTYEQYF
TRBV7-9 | CASSSQGFGCNEQFF
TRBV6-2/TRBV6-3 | CASMGLAIDEQYF
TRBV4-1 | CASSQVELTGISGANVLTF
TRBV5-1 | CASSLALTGGEAFF
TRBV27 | CASTGTGGSYEQYF